Presented here are 25 T cell receptor beta chains from one specimen sequenced in a study of regulatory T cells in long-lasting Graves disease. Indicated time point: persistent/refractory GD, antithyroid drugs over 5 years with positive TRAb. TCR sequences were obtained from RNA taken from PBMCs. Building the TCR beta libraries relied on iRepertoire HTBI primers, and CDR3 regions underwent Arm-PCR. One entry per CDR3 protein results from TCRdb running MiXCR on the multiplex PCR reads. This table has about 470,000 distinct CDR3 sequences, around a fifth appearing once. The input for sequencing was peripheral blood mononuclear cells (PBMCs), taken when the disease was refractory, from a patient treated with antithyroid drugs. These TCRs come from a female donor with Graves disease.

Many counts were recorded for this clonotype. The V call is TRBV28, the J call TRBJ2-7; D is perhaps TRBD1 (6 bases). Germline values: CDR1 MDHEN, CDR2 SYDVKM. The V gene lost 6 bases and the J gene lost 5 bases, with 14 bases spanning the gap. This CDR3 has 13 amino acids. CDR3 nucleotides: TGTGCCAGCAGCTTCACAGGGACCCACGAGCAGTACTTC. As protein: CASSFTGTHEQYF. Variable domain in full (rest from reference TRBV28 and TRBJ2-7): DVKVTQSSRYLVKRTGEKVFLECVQDMDHENMFWYRQDPGLGLRLIYFSYDVKMKEKGDIPEGYSVSREKKERFSLILESASTNQTSMYLCASSFTGTHEQYFGPGTRLTVT.

As regards this clonotype: A read error may account for a junction end that differs from germline. This chain joins TRBV13 and TRBJ2-5; D might be TRBD2 (5 bases). From germline, CDR1 is PRHDT and CDR2 FYEKMQ (reference sequence). The CDR3 covers 16 residues. The CDR3 loop is CASSSDILDSKEIQYF. The CDR3 nucleotides read TGTGCCAGCAGCTCGGATATACTGGACTCTAAAGAGATCCAGTACTTC.

In this sample, this clonotype turned up many times. The chain recombines TRBV28 with TRBJ2-5, with 9 bases matching TRBD1. V shed 5 bases and J 3 bases; nucleotides not matched to a gene: 7. This CDR3 is built from 15 residues. Germline V gene data show CDR1 as MDHEN and CDR2 as SYDVKM. As DNA, the CDR3 is TGTGCCAGCAGTCCAACCGACAGGGGGGAAGAGACCCAGTACTTC. This gives the protein CASSPTDRGEETQYF.

This chain connects TRBV13 to TRBJ2-2, with D possibly TRBD2 on 5 matching bases. The CDR3 loop spans 16 amino acids. Germline V gene lookup returns CDR1 PRHDT and CDR2 FYEKMQ (reference sequence). V was pared by 5 bases and J by 5 bases, with 18 bases between. CDR3 region: CASSPGLAPGTGELFF. In DNA form, the CDR3 reads TGTGCCAGCAGCCCCGGGCTGGCCCCGGGAACCGGGGAGCTGTTTTTT. Full variable domain (rest looked up from reference TRBV13 and TRBJ2-2): AAGVIQSPRHLIKEKRETATLKCYPIPRHDTVYWYQQGPGQDPQFLISFYEKMQSDKGSIPDRFSAQQFSDYHSELNMSSLELGDSALYFCASSPGLAPGTGELFFGEGSRLTVL.

Only a few counts were recorded for this clonotype. This sequence joins TRBV25-1 and TRBJ1-2; D call uncertain. CDR3 length equals 15 residues. CDR1 and CDR2 (germline): MGHDK, SYGVNS. The ends were cut back, 3 bases at V and 4 bases at J, with 15 bases in the middle. The CDR3, as DNA: TGTGCCAGCAGTGAGGGATTGGTGGAGTTCTATGGCTACACCTTC. It yields the protein CASSEGLVEFYGYTF.

The rearrangement joins TRBV14 to TRBJ2-5; TRBD2 aligns across 10 bases. The CDR3 totals 15 residues. V shed 1 base, J shed 2 bases, and the junction held 1 base outside the gene matches. Germline-derived CDR1 and CDR2 are SGHDN and FVKESK. The CDR3 DNA is TGTGCCAGCAGCCAAGGGACTAGCGGACAAGAGACCCAGTACTTC. Amino acid sequence: CASSQGTSGQETQYF.

This clonotype was observed at least ten times. CDR3 DNA: TGTGCCAGCAGCGAAACAACAGGGGGGGGGGAGACCCAGTACTTC. The encoded protein is CASSETTGGGETQYF. V and J are TRBV7-9 and TRBJ2-5; a weak D match, TRBD1 (8 bases). CDR3 length equals 15 residues. V was clipped by 5 bases and J by 5 bases, with 18 bases between them. CDR1 and CDR2 (germline): SEHNR, FQNEAQ (reference sequence).

This clonotype came up a few times. The junction and the germline gene differ at one end; a read error may be behind it. This chain connects TRBV7-7 to TRBJ2-7; 16 nucleotides align to TRBD2. CDR1 is SSHAT, CDR2 FNYEAQ, per germline (reference sequence). The CDR3 is 17 amino acids. Here the CDR3 reads CASNPRGLAGGPDEQYF. CDR3 nucleotide sequence: TGTGCTAGCAACCCAAGGGGACTAGCGGGAGGGCCCGACGAGCAGTACTTC.

This chain connects TRBV18 to TRBJ1-1; 7 bases are a match to TRBD1. J lost 4 bases, V lost 2 bases, and 4 bases had no gene match. The CDR3 loop spans 14 amino acids. Germline loops: CDR1 KGHSH, CDR2 LQKENI. As DNA, the CDR3 is TGTGCCAGCTCACCAGCCGACAGGGTCACTGAAGCTTTCTTT. This gives the protein CASSPADRVTEAFF. Combining the CDR3 with reference TRBV18 and TRBJ1-1 gives the whole variable domain NAGVMQNPRHLVRRRGQEARLRCSPMKGHSHVYWYRQLPEEGLKFMVYLQKENIIDESGMPKERFSAEFPKEGPSILRIQQVVRGDSAAYFCASSPADRVTEAFFGQGTRLTVV.

J is TRBJ1-5 and V is TRBV19; no firm D call. The CDR3 length is 16 residues. In germline, CDR1 is LNHDA, CDR2 SQIVND (reference sequence). Trimming took 4 bases from V and 4 from J, leaving 17 bases between them. CDR3 region: CASSRPREVQNQPQHF. The CDR3 DNA sequence: TGTGCCAGTAGTAGGCCCCGGGAGGTACAAAATCAGCCCCAGCATTTT.

V gene TRBV20-1 combines with J gene TRBJ1-2; no firm D call. Germline-derived CDR1 and CDR2 are DFQATT and SNEGSKA (reference sequence). Trimming removed 0 bases at V and 1 base at J, with 15 bases between. The CDR3 runs 16 residues. Here the CDR3 DNA reads TGCAGTGCTAGAGATCTAGCCGCAGTTCGTAACTATGGCTACACCTTC. This encodes CSARDLAAVRNYGYTF.

Ten or more counts support this clonotype. V is TRBV7-9 and J is TRBJ2-5; possible D gene TRBD2, 5 bases. The CDR3 is made up of 13 amino acids. Trimming removed 5 bases at V and 1 base at J, with 8 bases between. Germline loops: CDR1 SEHNR, CDR2 FQNEAQ (reference sequence). The CDR3 is CASSKDSQETQYF. The CDR3 DNA reads as TGTGCCAGCAGCAAGGACTCCCAAGAGACCCAGTACTTC.

The chain couples TRBV19 to TRBJ1-3; D is possibly TRBD1 (5 bases). Trimming left V 7 bases short and J 4 bases short, with 20 bases between. The germline CDR1 and CDR2 sequences are LNHDA and SQIVND (reference sequence). This CDR3 contains 16 residues. This CDR3 reads CASTPVGLENGNTIYF. In DNA, the CDR3 is TGTGCCAGTACCCCGGTGGGACTAGAAAACGGAAACACCATATATTTT.

This clonotype came up many times. V usage is TRBV20-1 and J usage is TRBJ2-5; 11 nucleotides agree with TRBD1. CDR1 is DFQATT, CDR2 SNEGSKA, per germline (reference sequence). Trimming took 5 bases from V and 4 from J; bases not matched to a gene: 6. The CDR3 runs to 14 residues. This CDR3 reads CSAQDRGRVETQYF. CDR3 nucleotide sequence: TGCAGTGCTCAGGACAGGGGGCGCGTAGAGACCCAGTACTTC.

This clonotype was found a few times. The junction and the germline gene differ at one end; a read error may be behind it. The chain has TRBV28 and TRBJ2-1, with D maybe TRBD2 (6 bases). The CDR3 covers 14 residues. From germline, CDR1 is MDHEN and CDR2 SYDVKM. CDR3 bases: TGTGCCAGCAGTTTATCAGGGCCGGGGGATGAGCAGTTCTTT. This gives the protein CASSLSGPGDEQFF.

This chain links TRBV3-1 with TRBJ1-5, with 7 positions matching TRBD1. J gave up 2 bases and V 0 bases, and 4 bases lay outside the gene matches. Germline V gives CDR1 LGHDT, CDR2 YNNKEL (reference sequence). The CDR3 totals 16 residues. CDR3 protein: CASSQDWDSRNQPQHF. CDR3 DNA sequence: TGTGCCAGCAGCCAAGATTGGGACAGTCGCAATCAGCCCCAGCATTTT.

This clonotype was counted many times. V is TRBV7-9 and J is TRBJ2-5, with D uncertain. The V gene lost 1 base and the J gene lost 1 base, with 13 bases spanning the gap. The CDR3 is made up of 16 amino acids. The germline CDR1 and CDR2 sequences are SEHNR and FQNEAQ (reference sequence). The CDR3 DNA follows: TGTGCCAGCAGCTTAGGAGGCATACCTTTCCAAGAGACCCAGTACTTC. It translates to CASSLGGIPFQETQYF.

This clonotype showed up many times. One junction end disagrees with the germline gene, perhaps due to a read error. This rearrangement joins TRBV19 to TRBJ1-2; D ambiguous. The CDR3 loop spans 10 amino acids. The V gene's germline CDR1 is LNHDA and CDR2 SQIVND (reference sequence). The CDR3 DNA follows: TGTGCCAGCAGTAACTATGGCTACACCTTC. As protein: CASSNYGYTF.

This clonotype came up many times. V and J are TRBV11-2 and TRBJ2-5; D call uncertain. V was trimmed by 5 bases and J by 8 bases, leaving 9 bases between them. CDR1 and CDR2 from the germline V gene are SGHAT and FQNNGV. This CDR3 is 11 amino acids long. The CDR3 is CASSPFETQYF. The DNA of the CDR3 is TGTGCCAGCAGCCCCTTTGAAACCCAGTACTTC. The entire variable domain, with the rest obtained from reference TRBV11-2 and TRBJ2-5, is as follows: EAGVAQSPRYKIIEKRQSVAFWCNPISGHATLYWYQQILGQGPKLLIQFQNNGVVDDSQLPKDRFSAERLKGVDSTLKIQPAKLEDSAVYLCASSPFETQYFGPGTRLLVL.

This clonotype was seen many times. The chain uses TRBV28 and TRBJ2-2, with D possibly called TRBD1 or TRBD2 (6 bases each). V was cut by 6 bases and J by 0 bases, with 8 bases left in between. The CDR3 contains 14 residues. Germline V gives CDR1 MDHEN, CDR2 SYDVKM. This CDR3 is CASSGGPNTGELFF. The CDR3 bases are TGTGCCAGCAGCGGGGGCCCGAACACCGGGGAGCTGTTTTTT.

The chain carries TRBV6-5 and TRBJ2-5, with 9 bases matching TRBD2. CDR1 MNHEY and CDR2 SVGAGI come from the germline V gene. The CDR3 runs 17 residues. V lost 0 bases and J lost 0; bases outside the gene matches: 5. The CDR3 here is CASSYSRTSVYQETQYF. In nucleotides, the CDR3 is TGTGCCAGCAGTTACTCGAGGACTAGCGTCTACCAAGAGACCCAGTACTTC.

This clonotype was observed many times. The genes are TRBV27 and TRBJ1-6; D may be TRBD1 (6 bases). Trimming left V 3 bases short and J 10 bases short, with 16 bases between. The CDR3 is 15 residues long. Per the germline V gene, CDR1 is MNHEY and CDR2 is SMNVEV (reference sequence). The CDR3 DNA sequence: TGTGCCAGCAGTTTGTCTCAGGGGATTCAATCACCCCTCCACTTT. Translation: CASSLSQGIQSPLHF.

The chain combines TRBV14 with TRBJ2-1; 10 bases line up with TRBD2. The J segment lost 8 bases and the V segment lost 0 bases, leaving 13 bases of the junction unmatched. The CDR3 has 18 amino acids. CDR1 and CDR2 (germline): SGHDN, FVKESK. This CDR3 is CASSQDLLQAGGQDEQFF. As DNA, the CDR3 is TGTGCCAGCAGCCAAGATTTACTTCAAGCGGGAGGGCAGGATGAGCAGTTCTTC.

The table lists this clonotype with a few counts. This sequence joins TRBV27 and TRBJ1-5, with D possibly TRBD1 on 5 matching bases. V was pared by 8 bases and J by 4 bases, with 12 bases between. The CDR3 is 13 residues long. CDR1 is MNHEY, CDR2 SMNVEV, per germline (reference sequence). The CDR3 loop is CASGGWGNQPQHF. CDR3 sequence (DNA): TGTGCCAGCGGGGGGTGGGGTAATCAGCCCCAGCATTTT.

The CDR3: CASRPQGLSTEAFF. CDR3 bases: TGTGCCAGCAGACCTCAGGGTCTAAGCACTGAAGCTTTCTTT. The genes are TRBV7-3 and TRBJ1-1; perhaps TRBD1 as D (5 bases). CDR3 size: 14 residues. Looked up from germline, CDR1 is SGHTA and CDR2 is FQGTGA. V was pared by 6 bases and J by 4 bases, with 15 bases between.